This T cell receptor beta chain was documented in a study of OX40 agonist ivuxolimab in advanced cancers. Study-wide background: A diagnosis of hepatocellular carcinoma, melanoma, renal cell or head and neck cancer was present in dose-escalation patients.

General observations from the study: Antigen targets of the expanded peripheral T cells went undetermined. Nonresponders included some who also had low normalized T-cell clonal expansion. Circulating CD4+ and CD8+ T cells showed clonal expansion by week 6 at 0.1 to 3.0 mg/kg.

A remark on this clone: What it recognizes is unknown.

Only in-frame clones appear in the TCRdb table, and some are missing; sequencing was by immunoSEQ multiplex PCR. The sample records tens of thousands of clones, approximately 85% being singletons. The CDR3 is 16 residues long. CDR1 and CDR2 from the germline V gene are SQVTM and ANQGSEA. The germline V and J ends were trimmed by 0 bases and 8 bases, with 20 bases remaining between them. The chain joins TRBV29-1 to TRBJ1-3, with D unresolved. The sequence was obtained from an adult with an advanced solid tumor such as melanoma, head and neck, liver or kidney cancer. The source was CD4+ or CD8+ T cells sorted from blood, collected in a trial of the OX40 agonist ivuxolimab. CDR3 sequence reads: CSVEDSEPGRMDTIYF. The DNA of the CDR3 is TGCAGCGTTGAAGATTCGGAGCCAGGACGTATGGACACCATATATTTT.